This TCR beta chain was recovered during a study of T cell responses to AZD1222 COVID-19 vaccine. Across the study: Second-dose timings of about 4 or about 12 weeks were pooled.

For this clone: Its antigen is still unknown.

Measured with immunoSEQ multiplex PCR; TCRdb has only the in-frame clones, and not every one. There are about 110,000 clones in the sample; around nine tenths occur only once, and about 3% lies in the top ten. The CDR3 sequence is 11 residues long. In germline, CDR1 is MNHEY, CDR2 SVGEGT. Trimming pared 6 bases from V and 11 bases from J, leaving 13 bases between. The study, taken as a whole, reports: Possibly, clonal diversity was underestimated; donors were largely white British and included more females. Nearly half of spike-specific TCRs reportedly go after variant regions that carry no mutations. All repertoire sampling was performed exclusively after the peak T cell response.

V and J are TRBV6-2 or TRBV6-3 and TRBJ1-1, with D possibly being TRBD1 (6 bases). The source material was peripheral blood, sampled on day 0 of AZD1222 vaccination. This TCR was sampled from an adult in good health. CDR3 in DNA: TGTGCCAGCAGCCGGGACAACGGGGCTTTCTTT. Translating gives CASSRDNGAFF.